This T cell receptor (beta chain) originates from a study of blood T cell repertoires in COVID-19. Study-wide context: The study drew acute and convalescent COVID-19 samples from the United States, Italy and Spain.

The sample holds many counts of this clone. Original processing methods: It was from reference gene primer amplification that nucleated cell counts were estimated. TCRdb's table, derived via immunoSEQ multiplex PCR, lists solely in-frame clones and lacks some. V and J calls and clone size come straight from that table; D and trimming were deduced from the DNA. The sample comprises some 140,000 clones, about four fifths of which are singletons, and roughly 13% rests with the top ten. Germline V gives CDR1 SGHNT, CDR2 YYREEE (reference sequence). The CDR3 has 15 residues. Trimming removed 4 bases from V and 5 bases from J; junction bases left unmatched: 9.

The sequenced sample was peripheral blood. The clonotype comes from a man of 80 years or more with acute or convalescent COVID-19. The gene calls are TRBV5-4 and TRBJ2-1; TRBD1 matches at 7 bases. In DNA, the CDR3 is TGTGCCAGCAGCCCTCCCCGGGACAGAAACAATGAGCAGTTCTTC. This sequence encodes CASSPPRDRNNEQFF.